The present entry profiles one TCR beta chain with its context. Alopecia areata patients provided lesional scalp punch biopsies and peripheral blood. The CDR3 length is 17 residues. From germline, CDR1 is SGHNT and CDR2 YENEEA. V lost 5 bases, J lost 5 bases, and 15 bases stayed unmatched. The data derive from a study of CD8+ T cells in alopecia areata. Study context: For 6 to 18 months, tofacitinib was taken, and 6 months off drug followed.

After isolation, RNA underwent reverse transcription to generate cDNA as the sequencing template. Only in-frame clones appear in the TCRdb table, and some are missing; sequencing was by immunoSEQ multiplex PCR. The sample has fewer than 20,000 clones; about 70% are singletons. The sequence was collected from a human donor with alopecia areata. The source was skin, collected at week 0. The J gene is TRBJ2-1, the V gene TRBV11-3; 7 nucleotides agree with TRBD2. DNA for the CDR3: TGTGCCAGCAGCCCATGGGAGGGAACAACTTCCAACAATGAGCAGTTCTTC. Amino acid sequence: CASSPWEGTTSNNEQFF. The complete variable domain, with remaining parts taken from reference TRBV11-3 and TRBJ2-1, reads EAGVVQSPRYKIIEKKQPVAFWCNPISGHNTLYWYLQNLGQGPELLIRYENEEAVDDSQLPKDRFSAERLKGVDSTLKIQPAELGDSAVYLCASSPWEGTTSNNEQFFGPGTRLTVL.